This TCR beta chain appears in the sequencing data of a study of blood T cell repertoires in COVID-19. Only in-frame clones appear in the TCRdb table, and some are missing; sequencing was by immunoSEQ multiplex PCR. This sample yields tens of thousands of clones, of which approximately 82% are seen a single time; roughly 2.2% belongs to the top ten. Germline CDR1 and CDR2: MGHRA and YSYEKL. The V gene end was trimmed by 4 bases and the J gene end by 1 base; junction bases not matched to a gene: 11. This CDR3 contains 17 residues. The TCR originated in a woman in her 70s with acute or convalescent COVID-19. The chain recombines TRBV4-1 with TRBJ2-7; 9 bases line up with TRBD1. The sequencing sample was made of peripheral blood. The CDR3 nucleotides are TGCGCCAGCAGCCGGGACAGGGTCAGGGGGGGGTCCTACGAGCAGTACTTC. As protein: CASSRDRVRGGSYEQYF.